This TCR beta chain appears in the sequencing data of a study of shared clonotypes between healthy human individuals (dated by TCRdb to 2020 to 2022). At the level of the whole study: A couple of women and a few men aged 18 to 49 years were included in the cohort. For each donor, CD4 naive and CD4 memory were each run on three plates, CD8 naive on two plates, and CD8 memory on one plate. To estimate repertoire size and how much clonotype sharing occurs between individuals, the study deeply sequenced the blood TCR repertoires of several healthy adults. Libraries were prepared and TCR repertoires were sequenced by different laboratories using diverse techniques, in order to increase sequencing depth and limit assay-specific biases. Each donor's leukapheresis produced roughly between about 0.9 and 9.5 billion PBMCs. The full study reports these points: About 5% of naive CD4, more than 3% of naive CD8, about 2.4% of memory CD4, and 0.4% of memory CD8 clonotypes were shared across a handful of donors. The genetic and exposure-history diversity represented was limited by the small number of donors. Based on pairwise subsampling, the degree of clonotype sharing among donors was expected to be affected by sequencing depth. Sampling was limited to blood, and TCR repertoires in tissue likely differ from TCR repertoires in blood. Larger estimated clonotype richness was generally found for naive subsets than for memory subsets. Incomplete sequencing was indicated by rarefaction of sorted-subset datasets, despite the large sequencing depth. Higher generation probabilities were observed for clonotypes shared by all four sorted-subset donors than for non-shared clonotypes.

The donors were healthy, HIV-negative adults who had no recently reported acute infections or vaccinations. All donors were Caucasian adults living in Nashville, Tennessee, USA. CD4+ T cells were enriched by magnetic negative selection, after which naive cells were positively selected on CD45RA and the negative fraction was taken as the memory subset. After blood collection by leukapheresis, PBMCs were isolated using Ficoll-Histopaque density gradient centrifugation and then cryopreserved in the vapor phase of liquid nitrogen. Analytical flow cytometry was used to check the purity and quantity of each magnetically sorted T cell population. Each sorted fraction had its genomic DNA isolated and then quantified by UV absorbance on a Nanodrop 2000c. TCR CDR3 regions were amplified from genomic DNA by multiplex PCR using the deep immunoSEQ assay. Extracted genomic DNA from each cell subset was spread evenly across all wells of several immunoSEQ 96-well plates, with each plate serving as a replicate. For sorted subsets, each replicate PCR was loaded with 200 ng genomic DNA, equivalent to approximately 27,000 T cell genomes. The purified libraries were quantified using a Qubit 3.0 fluorometer, sized with a Bioanalyzer 2100, and then quantified again using the KAPA Library Quantification kit. Each immunoSEQ 96-well plate was sequenced on its own single-read 150-cycle Illumina NextSeq 550 flow cell. Concerning the study's data processing: The immunoSEQ output contained only junctional sequences without quality scores, so filtering could not match that applied to full-length reads. Sequences were annotated with PyIR, a Python wrapper for IgBLAST v1.9, and V/J genes and CDR3 were assigned using IMGT germline references. Reads were removed for weak V/J assignments (E-value above 1e-6), missing CDR3, stop codons, out-of-frame junctions, or ambiguous translated residues. V3J clonotypes were defined by identical inferred V gene, J gene, and CDR3 amino acid sequence. To compute the percentage overlap between repertoires, the number of shared unique clonotypes was divided by the size of the smaller repertoire. RTK rarefaction, the Chao1 estimator, and Recon v2.1 estimates of unobserved clonotypes were used to assess repertoire richness. Generation probabilities for all TCRbeta clonotypes obtained by the gDNA method from several donors were computed using OLGA. The clones in this table, taken by TCRdb from immuneACCESS, are in-frame only. Not every clone is retained; where verified, under half of the shortfall comes from an unresolved V gene, and the cause of the rest is unknown. The DNA was the basis for D and trimming; V, J and clone size are from that table. In this sample the table shows about 2,500,000 clones, around nine tenths of which occur a single time. The ten largest make up over 0.12% of the sample.

From V the trimming removes 11 bases and from J it removes 1 base, while the gene matches leave 3 bases of the junction unaccounted for. The CDR3 covers 15 residues, taking in both the cysteine and the phenylalanine. Only the CDR3 DNA stays, 45 bases, in frame from base 1. According to the germline V gene, CDR1 reads ENHRY and CDR2 reads SYGVKD. As regards this clone: Its antigen is still unknown. Base qualities are missing; no much larger clone stands one base away.

Sequenced sample: naive CD4+ T cells sorted from blood. In the paper's terms, the cell subset or site label means: CD45RA+ positively selected. The sequence links TRBV10-3 to TRBJ2-6; 12 middle bases align to TRBD1. This receptor was identified in a man aged 18 to 29 in good health. The CDR3 has the sequence CALGQGASGANVLTF. Read as DNA, the sequence is TGTGCCCTGGGACAGGGGGCATCTGGGGCCAACGTCCTGACTTTC.